The entry that follows covers one T cell receptor beta chain sequence. The repertoire was sequenced with immunoSEQ multiplex PCR; TCRdb's copy has only in-frame clones and lacks some. The data contain about 38,000 clones, about 86% of them singletons. CDR3 size: 17 residues. V was cut by 3 bases and J by 2 bases, with 18 bases left in between. From germline, CDR1 is SEHNR and CDR2 FQNEAQ (reference sequence). This entry comes from a study of PD-L1 blockade in urothelial cancer. Each patient's cancer was a locally advanced or metastatic urothelial carcinoma. The sequence was obtained from a man in his 60s with urothelial cancer. This rearrangement joins TRBV7-9 to TRBJ2-3, with D perhaps TRBD1 (5 bases). Sequences were derived from PBMCs, sampled around atezolizumab (anti-PD-L1) treatment. The CDR3 loop reads CASSFPKGSGHTDTQYF. The CDR3 DNA reads as TGTGCCAGCAGCTTTCCTAAGGGGTCGGGTCACACAGATACGCAGTATTTT.